The next 30 T cell receptor beta chains were all read from a single sample in a study of blood T cell repertoires in COVID-19. Using immunoSEQ multiplex PCR, the repertoire was profiled, and TCRdb retains in-frame clones only, with some absent. The repertoire consists of 200,000 to 250,000 clones, with 65% to 90% occurring once and the leading ten covering less than 8%. Sequencing was carried out using peripheral blood. The receptor set was obtained from a woman between 50 and 59 years old with acute or convalescent COVID-19.

Concerning this clone itself: The same CDR3 arises from other DNA sequences in this sample as well. The chain employs TRBV6-2 or TRBV6-3 and TRBJ1-5; D gene uncertain. CDR1 is MNHEY, CDR2 SVGEGT, per germline. V was cut by 0 bases and J by 6 bases, with 6 bases left in between. The CDR3 consists of 13 residues. The CDR3 coding sequence is TGTGCCAGCAGTTACTCTCGGGGTCAGCCCCAGCATTTT. As protein: CASSYSRGQPQHF.

This sequence joins TRBV27 and TRBJ1-2, with 12 bases aligning to TRBD1. V gave up 5 bases and J gave up 8 bases; unmatched junction bases: 3. The length of the CDR3 is 13 residues. CDR1 is MNHEY, CDR2 SMNVEV, per germline (reference sequence). This CDR3 is CASSGDRGLGYTF. The CDR3 bases are TGTGCCAGCAGTGGGGACAGGGGGCTCGGCTACACCTTC.

The chain uses TRBV7-8 and TRBJ2-1; tentative D call: TRBD1 (6 bases). V was cut by 5 bases and J by 1 base, with 12 bases left in between. This CDR3 has 15 residues. CDR1 and CDR2 from the germline V gene are SGHVS and FQNEAQ. The CDR3 nucleotides are TGTGCCAGCAGCCCTCAAGGGGGATCCTACAATGAGCAGTTCTTC. Translating it yields CASSPQGGSYNEQFF. The whole variable domain, remainder taken from reference TRBV7-8 and TRBJ2-1, is GAGVSQSPRYKVAKRGQDVALRCDPISGHVSLFWYQQALGQGPEFLTYFQNEAQLDKSGLPSDRFFAERPEGSVSTLKIQRTQQEDSAVYLCASSPQGGSYNEQFFGPGTRLTVL.

V gene TRBV5-6 combines with J gene TRBJ2-5; weak D call: TRBD1 (6 bases). V dropped 2 bases and J dropped 5 bases, with 13 bases sitting between them. Germline CDR1 reads SGHDT; CDR2 reads YYEEEE. CDR3 size: 14 residues. The CDR3: CASSFAGAVETQYF. The CDR3 nucleotides are TGTGCCAGCAGCTTCGCAGGGGCGGTGGAGACCCAGTACTTC.

About this clone itself: An end of the junction differs from the germline gene, which may be a read error. The V and J genes are TRBV27 and TRBJ2-1; no reliable D call. CDR1 MNHEY and CDR2 SMNVEV come from the germline V gene (reference sequence). The CDR3 consists of 14 residues. In DNA, the CDR3 is TGTGCCAGCAGTCTATCTAGATCCTACAATGAGCAGTTCTTC. Encoded protein: CASSLSRSYNEQFF.

The chain links TRBV5-4 to TRBJ2-1, with D possibly being TRBD2 (5 bases). CDR3 size: 15 residues. Trimming pared 4 bases from V and 4 bases from J, leaving 15 bases between. In germline, CDR1 is SGHNT, CDR2 YYREEE (reference sequence). CDR3 nucleotide sequence: TGTGCCAGCAGCCCCCAATTGGAGGCATACAATGAGCAGTTCTTC. Protein: CASSPQLEAYNEQFF.

The chain combines TRBV7-5 with TRBJ2-5; the table's D call TRBD1 went unverified against the DNA. TRBV7-5 is tagged as a pseudogene. This CDR3 comprises 17 residues. The CDR3 DNA reads as TGTGCCAGAAGCTTAAGGGTGGGGGACAGGGGATGTGAGACCCAGTACTTC. It yields the protein CARSLRVGDRGCETQYF.

This chain connects TRBV30 to TRBJ2-1; 10 bases match TRBD2. CDR1 GTSNPN and CDR2 SVGIG come from the germline V gene (reference sequence). V lost 4 bases to trimming and J lost 9 bases; unmatched junction nucleotides: 6. The CDR3 totals 13 residues. CDR3 in amino acids: CAWTSGGPGEQFF. In nucleotides, the CDR3 is TGTGCCTGGACTAGCGGGGGTCCAGGTGAGCAGTTCTTC.

The chain combines TRBV30 with TRBJ2-5; D possibly corresponds to TRBD1 (6 bases). Germline CDR1 and CDR2: GTSNPN and SVGIG (reference sequence). This CDR3 region has 13 residues. Between the trimmed V and J ends, which lost 6 bases and 5 bases, there was a span of 16 bases. In nucleotides, the CDR3 is TGTGCCTGCGGGGACAAGGCTATGGAGACCCAGTACTTC. Translated: CACGDKAMETQYF.

V is TRBV27 and J is TRBJ2-7; 11 bases map to TRBD1. CDR3 size: 16 residues. The trim removed 5 bases at V and 0 bases at J, leaving 6 bases unmatched. CDR1 and CDR2 from the germline V gene are MNHEY and SMNVEV (reference sequence). The CDR3 loop reads CASSTGTGGLSYEQYF. The CDR3 DNA is TGTGCCAGCAGTACCGGGACAGGGGGGCTCTCCTACGAGCAGTACTTC.

V and J are TRBV19 and TRBJ1-1, with D possibly TRBD1 on 6 matching bases. V lost 4 bases and J lost 5, with 11 bases in between. Germline CDR1 LNHDA, CDR2 SQIVND (reference sequence). CDR3 length: 13 residues. CDR3 residues: CASSTYRETEAFF. Written as DNA, the CDR3 is TGTGCCAGTAGTACGTACAGGGAGACTGAAGCTTTCTTT.

This clone was detected only a few times. The CDR3 bases are TGTGCCAGCAGCCAAGCCGAGGCTAAGACCCAGTACTTC. Translation gives CASSQAEAKTQYF. The chain combines TRBV3-1 (or the pseudogene TRBV3-2) with TRBJ2-5; D uncertain. Between the trimmed V and J ends, which lost 1 base and 6 bases, there was a span of 9 bases. CDR1 LGHDT and CDR2 YNNKEL come from the germline V gene (reference sequence). The CDR3 consists of 13 residues.

The chain carries TRBV6-5 and TRBJ2-3; 8 positions agree with TRBD1. The CDR3 length is 14 residues. CDR1 is MNHEY and CDR2 is SVGAGI in the germline V gene. V gave up 7 bases and J gave up 4 bases; unmatched junction bases: 7. This CDR3 is CASIRGQGPDTQYF. The CDR3 bases are TGTGCCAGCATCAGAGGACAGGGTCCAGATACGCAGTATTTT.

This clone was seen a handful of times. V gene TRBV18 combines with J gene TRBJ1-4; 8 positions agree with TRBD1. V trimming: 5 bases; J trimming: 0 bases; junction bases outside the gene matches: 2. Germline V gene data show CDR1 as KGHSH and CDR2 as LQKENI. The CDR3 length is 15 residues. The CDR3: CASSEGQATNEKLFF. CDR3 bases: TGTGCCAGCTCAGAGGGACAGGCAACTAATGAAAAACTGTTTTTT.

In this sample, this clone turned up once. The rearrangement uses TRBV19 and TRBJ1-5, with D perhaps matching TRBD1 (5 bases). The V and J ends lost 5 bases and 4 bases respectively, with 15 bases between them. Germline CDR1 and CDR2: LNHDA and SQIVND (reference sequence). The CDR3 totals 15 residues. CDR3 in DNA: TGTGCCAGTAGTCCCGGGGGGGGTCTAAATCAGCCCCAGCATTTT. Translation gives CASSPGGGLNQPQHF.

CDR3 amino acids: CASSLQGARLTEAFF. DNA of the CDR3: TGTGCCAGCTCACTGCAGGGGGCGAGGTTGACTGAAGCTTTCTTT. This chain links TRBV18 with TRBJ1-1, with 8 bases identical to TRBD1. This CDR3 comprises 15 residues. CDR1 KGHSH and CDR2 LQKENI come from the germline V gene. The V segment lost 4 bases and the J segment 5 bases; nucleotides outside the gene matches: 9.

At least ten counts were recorded for this clone. This sequence joins TRBV5-1 and TRBJ1-2; 12 bases fit TRBD1. CDR1 is SGHRS, CDR2 YFSETQ, per germline. The CDR3 is 15 amino acids. Trimming took 6 bases from V and 4 from J; bases not matched to a gene: 7. The CDR3 nucleotides are TGCGCCAGCAACCTCGGGACAGGGGGCGGCTATGGCTACACCTTC. This translates into CASNLGTGGGYGYTF.

The chain links TRBV12-3 or TRBV12-4 to TRBJ2-1, with D tentatively TRBD2 (6 bases). V dropped 8 bases and J dropped 4 bases, with 12 bases sitting between them. The CDR3 spans 13 residues. The CDR3 DNA sequence: TGTGCCAGCTGGGGAGGTCTTTACAATGAGCAGTTCTTC. Encoded protein: CASWGGLYNEQFF.

The chain links TRBV2 to TRBJ1-1, with D uncertain. Germline CDR1 and CDR2: SNHLY and FYNNEI. The CDR3 spans 14 residues. V was cut by 5 bases and J by 1 base, with 11 bases left in between. The CDR3 DNA reads TGTGCCAGCAGTCGGACTCCCTGGAACACTGAAGCTTTCTTT. This codes for CASSRTPWNTEAFF. Full variable domain (outside the CDR3, taken from reference TRBV2 and TRBJ1-1): EPEVTQTPSHQVTQMGQEVILRCVPISNHLYFYWYRQILGQKVEFLVSFYNNEISEKSEIFDDQFSVERPDGSNFTLKIRSTKLEDSAMYFCASSRTPWNTEAFFGQGTRLTVV.

The genes are TRBV4-2 and TRBJ2-1; TRBD2 aligns across 9 bases. Unmatched junction bases numbered 9, after V lost 1 base and J lost 8 bases. Germline CDR1 reads LGHNA; CDR2 reads YNFKEQ. The CDR3 totals 16 residues. CDR3 nucleotides: TGTGCCAGCAGCCAAGTGGGAGCTAGCGGGAACTATGAGCAGTTCTTC. Protein: CASSQVGASGNYEQFF.

This clone has just one count. This chain connects TRBV7-2 to TRBJ1-3; D possibly corresponds to TRBD1 (6 bases). In germline, CDR1 is SGHTA, CDR2 FQGNSA. The CDR3 contains 17 residues. Trimming removed 2 bases from V and 0 bases from J, with 14 bases in between. CDR3 loop: CASSLRDTPLSGNTIYF. The DNA of the CDR3 is TGTGCCAGCAGCTTAAGGGACACGCCACTCTCTGGAAACACCATATATTTT.

The chain has TRBV19 and TRBJ1-1, with 11 bases that match TRBD1. The CDR3 covers 16 residues. Germline V gene lookup returns CDR1 LNHDA and CDR2 SQIVND (reference sequence). The V gene end was trimmed by 3 bases and the J gene end by 2 bases; junction bases not matched to a gene: 5. The CDR3 spells CASSILRTGGNTEAFF. Written as DNA, the CDR3 is TGTGCCAGTAGTATTCTCCGGACAGGGGGCAACACTGAAGCTTTCTTT.

This rearrangement joins TRBV27 to TRBJ2-5, with a weak D call TRBD1 (5 bases). V lost 3 bases to trimming and J lost 1 base, with 9 bases between them. The germline V gene encodes CDR1 MNHEY and CDR2 SMNVEV (reference sequence). The CDR3 is 14 amino acids. The chain's CDR3 is CASSLKGSQETQYF. The CDR3, as DNA: TGTGCCAGCAGTTTGAAGGGGTCCCAAGAGACCCAGTACTTC.

The chain couples TRBV7-2 to TRBJ2-5, with D perhaps matching TRBD2 (5 bases). Looked up from germline, CDR1 is SGHTA and CDR2 is FQGNSA. The CDR3 runs 17 residues. Trimming left V 4 bases short and J 4 bases short, with 22 bases between. CDR3 DNA sequence: TGTGCCAGCAGCTCCAACCCCGGGTCTAGCAATCGAGAGACCCAGTACTTC. Translating it yields CASSSNPGSSNRETQYF. Variable domain in full (rest from reference TRBV7-2 and TRBJ2-5): GAGVSQSPSNKVTEKGKDVELRCDPISGHTALYWYRQSLGQGLEFLIYFQGNSAPDKSGLPSDRFSAERTGGSVSTLTIQRTQQEDSAVYLCASSSNPGSSNRETQYFGPGTRLLVL.

This chain uses TRBV18 with TRBJ1-6; D may be TRBD1 (5 bases). This CDR3 is built from 14 residues. Trimming pared 6 bases from V and 10 bases from J, leaving 16 bases between. Germline values: CDR1 KGHSH, CDR2 LQKENI. The CDR3 loop is CASSPGGDYSPLHF. The CDR3 DNA follows: TGTGCCAGCTCCCCCGGGGGAGATTACTCACCCCTCCACTTT.

This sequence joins TRBV11-2 and TRBJ1-2; 10 nucleotides match TRBD1. Trimming at V came to 1 base and at J to 8 bases, leaving 10 bases not matched to a gene. Per germline, CDR1 SGHAT and CDR2 FQNNGV. This CDR3 is built from 16 residues. The CDR3 DNA is TGTGCCAGCAGCTTAGCCTATGGGACAGGGGTAGGGGGCTACACCTTC. It yields the protein CASSLAYGTGVGGYTF.

This clone appeared a single time. This chain links TRBV19 with TRBJ1-2; 9 bases fit TRBD1. Germline V gene data show CDR1 as LNHDA and CDR2 as SQIVND (reference sequence). The CDR3 contains 13 residues. Trimming removed 4 bases from V and 5 bases from J; junction bases left unmatched: 2. As DNA, the CDR3 is TGTGCCAGTAGTAATGGACAGGGGTATGGCTACACCTTC. Residues: CASSNGQGYGYTF.

V is TRBV7-9 and J is TRBJ1-1; 9 bases are shared with TRBD1. The CDR3 extends over 16 amino acids. Germline CDR1 SEHNR, CDR2 FQNEAQ (reference sequence). After removal of 5 bases from V and 5 bases from J, the junction contained 12 bases not matched to a gene. The DNA for the CDR3 is TGTGCCAGCAGCCTAGACCCCGGGACAGGGAGGACTGAAGCTTTCTTT. Translated: CASSLDPGTGRTEAFF.

V usage is TRBV3-1 (or the pseudogene TRBV3-2) and J usage is TRBJ1-3, with D perhaps TRBD1 (6 bases). The CDR3 has 15 amino acids. CDR1 and CDR2 from the germline V gene are LGHDT and YNNKEL (reference sequence). V was pared by 4 bases and J by 8 bases, with 18 bases between. The CDR3 coding sequence is TGTGCCAGCAGCCGGAGAGACAGGTCTCTGGACACCATATATTTT. Amino acid sequence: CASSRRDRSLDTIYF.

The CDR3 nucleotides are TGCGCCAGCAGCTTGGATCAGGGGGCGTTTTTGGGCGGCTACACCTTC. Its translation is CASSLDQGAFLGGYTF. The chain has TRBV5-1 and TRBJ1-2; TRBD1 matches at 8 bases. CDR1 SGHRS and CDR2 YFSETQ come from the germline V gene. This CDR3 spans 16 amino acids. The trim removed 0 bases at V and 8 bases at J, leaving 12 bases unmatched.